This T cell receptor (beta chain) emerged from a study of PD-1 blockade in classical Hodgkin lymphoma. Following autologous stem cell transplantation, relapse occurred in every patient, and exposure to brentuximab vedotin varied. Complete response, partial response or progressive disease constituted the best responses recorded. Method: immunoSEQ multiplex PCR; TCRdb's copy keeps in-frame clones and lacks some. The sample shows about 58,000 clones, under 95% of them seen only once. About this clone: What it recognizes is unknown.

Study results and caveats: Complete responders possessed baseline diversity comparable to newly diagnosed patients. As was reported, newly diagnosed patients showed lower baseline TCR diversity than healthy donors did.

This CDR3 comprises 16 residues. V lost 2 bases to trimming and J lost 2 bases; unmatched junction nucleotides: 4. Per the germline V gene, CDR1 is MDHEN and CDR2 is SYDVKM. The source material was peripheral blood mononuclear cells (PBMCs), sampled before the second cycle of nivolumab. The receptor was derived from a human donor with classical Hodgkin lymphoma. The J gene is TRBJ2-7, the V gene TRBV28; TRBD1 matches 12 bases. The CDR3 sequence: CASSLGDRGLTYEQYF. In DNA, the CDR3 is TGTGCCAGCAGTTTAGGGGACAGGGGGCTCACCTACGAGCAGTACTTC.